The 9 T cell receptor beta chains below come from one sample, sequenced in a study of blood T cell repertoires in COVID-19. The assay was immunoSEQ multiplex PCR, and TCRdb's table has in-frame clones only and misses some. Altogether about 150,000 clones are present, around 82% being singletons, with the ten largest covering 11%. The sequenced sample was peripheral blood. The receptors come from a man aged 65 to 79 with active or convalescent COVID-19.

The chain links TRBV5-5 to TRBJ1-1; TRBD1 matches 7 bases. V was pared by 6 bases and J by 1 base, with 3 bases of the junction left unmatched. Germline V gives CDR1 SGHKS, CDR2 YYEKEE (reference sequence). The length of the CDR3 is 13 residues. CDR3 coding DNA: TGTGCCAGCATGTCAGGGGGGAACACTGAAGCTTTCTTT. Its protein product is CASMSGGNTEAFF.

This chain connects TRBV11-2 to TRBJ2-5, with 7 bases identical to TRBD1. The germline CDR1 and CDR2 sequences are SGHAT and FQNNGV. Trimming cost V 3 bases and J 0 bases; bases outside gene matches: 4. The CDR3 has 15 amino acids. CDR3 region: CASSFQDRDQETQYF. CDR3 in DNA: TGTGCCAGCAGCTTTCAAGACAGGGACCAAGAGACCCAGTACTTC.

The chain joins TRBV6-2 or TRBV6-3 to TRBJ1-1; D perhaps matches TRBD1 (6 bases). Trimming took off 0 bases at V and 5 bases at J, with 7 bases between the two ends. Germline V CDR1 and CDR2: MNHEY, SVGEGT. The CDR3 has 13 residues. The CDR3 DNA reads as TGTGCCAGCAGTTACTCGGGGGCGACTGAAGCTTTCTTT. This gives the protein CASSYSGATEAFF.

The gene calls are TRBV7-2 and TRBJ2-1; D remains ambiguous. CDR3 size: 15 residues. CDR1 is SGHTA and CDR2 is FQGNSA in the germline V gene. V was pared by 3 bases and J by 4 bases, with 13 bases between. The CDR3 region has the DNA TGTGCCAGCAGCTTTGGCCGAATTGATTACAATGAGCAGTTCTTC. This sequence encodes CASSFGRIDYNEQFF.

V usage is TRBV3-1 (or the pseudogene TRBV3-2) and J usage is TRBJ2-2, with D maybe TRBD1 (6 bases). This CDR3 has 16 amino acids. Between the trimmed V and J ends, which lost 1 base and 9 bases, there was a span of 18 bases. Looked up from germline, CDR1 is LGHDT and CDR2 is YNNKEL (reference sequence). CDR3 in DNA: TGTGCCAGCAGCCAAGGATTAACAGGGAATGTGTGGGAGCTGTTTTTT. It specifies CASSQGLTGNVWELFF.

The rearrangement joins TRBV14 to TRBJ1-6; D gene ambiguous. Trimming pared 5 bases from V and 8 bases from J, leaving 7 bases between. From germline, CDR1 is SGHDN and CDR2 FVKESK. The CDR3 has 12 residues. In DNA form, the CDR3 reads TGTGCCAGCAGCTCGAAGCATTCACCCCTCCACTTT. This sequence encodes CASSSKHSPLHF.

In this sample, this clone turned up a few times. This chain links TRBV6-1 with TRBJ1-4; the match to TRBD1 covers 8 bases. V dropped 1 base and J dropped 4; count of bases not matched to a gene: 2. The CDR3 runs 15 residues. The germline gives CDR1 MNHNS, CDR2 SASEGT. The CDR3 nucleotides read TGTGCCAGCAGTGAAGGGACAGGGTATAATGAAAAACTGTTTTTT. Translating gives CASSEGTGYNEKLFF.

This sequence joins TRBV18 and TRBJ1-5; TRBD1 aligns across 7 bases. Per the germline V gene, CDR1 is KGHSH and CDR2 is LQKENI. J was trimmed by 11 bases and V by 6 bases; bases with no gene match: 7. The CDR3 has 12 residues. The DNA for the CDR3 is TGTGCCAGCTCGCCCGACAGGGAGTCCCAGCATTTT. Translated: CASSPDRESQHF.

The rearrangement joins TRBV6-2 or TRBV6-3 to TRBJ1-1, with D unclear. Trimming stripped 2 bases from V and 10 bases from J, with 11 bases between. Germline-derived CDR1 and CDR2 are MNHEY and SVGEGT. This CDR3 has 12 residues. This chain's CDR3 is CASSYEHPGAFF. The CDR3 DNA reads TGTGCCAGCAGTTACGAGCACCCCGGAGCTTTCTTT.